This TCR beta chain is drawn from a study of cytomegalovirus exposure and HLA in healthy donors. Study overall: The 120 or so validation repertoires used a platform that matched the one used for the approximately 690 first-cohort repertoires, as a later analysis reported. General study results and limits: Most TCR sequences showed up rarely, but some public TCRs showed up in many donors. It was approximately 150 TCR beta chains that were listed as cytomegalovirus-associated.

The repertoire was sequenced with immunoSEQ multiplex PCR; TCRdb's copy has only in-frame clones and lacks some. The sample shows 200,000 to 300,000 clones, more than 75% of them seen only once. About this clone: What it binds is unknown.

V lost 0 bases and J 6 bases, leaving 13 bases between the germline ends. Germline V CDR1 and CDR2: SGHRS, YFSETQ. CDR3 size: 15 residues. This sequence joins TRBV5-1 and TRBJ1-5; D remains ambiguous. This clonotype was obtained from a man aged 18 to 30 in good health and CMV-seronegative. Sequencing used PBMCs. CDR3 DNA: TGCGCCAGCAGCTTGGATGGGAGAAAGGGTCAGCCCCAGCATTTT. Translated: CASSLDGRKGQPQHF.